This T cell receptor (beta chain) was captured in a study of T-cell memory formation after mild COVID-19. V gave up 0 bases and J gave up 5 bases, with 10 bases separating them. The length of the CDR3 is 14 residues. The germline V gene encodes CDR1 MGHRA and CDR2 YSYEKL. MiXCR was run by TCRdb on the 5' RACE reads, yielding one entry per CDR3 protein. The sample lists 400,000 to 500,000 distinct CDR3 sequences; 15% to 20% were seen once. The origin of this receptor is an adult woman who had mild COVID-19 (a few samples of this study predate the infection). Cell type and time point are not known. What was sequenced was PBMCs or a T cell subset sorted from them (not recorded which). The chain couples TRBV4-1 to TRBJ2-5, with D hard to call. For the CDR3, the DNA is TGCGCCAGCAGCCAAGAAACCCCTGTGGAGACCCAGTACTTC. It encodes CASSQETPVETQYF.